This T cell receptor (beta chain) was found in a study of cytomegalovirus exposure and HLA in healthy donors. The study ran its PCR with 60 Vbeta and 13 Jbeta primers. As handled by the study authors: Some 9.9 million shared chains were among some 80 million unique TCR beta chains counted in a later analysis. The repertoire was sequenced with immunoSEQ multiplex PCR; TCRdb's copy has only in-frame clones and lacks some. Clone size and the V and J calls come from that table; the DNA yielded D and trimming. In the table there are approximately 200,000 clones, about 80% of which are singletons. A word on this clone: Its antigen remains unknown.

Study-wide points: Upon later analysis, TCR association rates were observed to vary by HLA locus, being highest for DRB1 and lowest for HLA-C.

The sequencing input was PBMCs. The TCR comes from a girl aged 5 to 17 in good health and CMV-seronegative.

CDR3 in DNA: TGCGCCAGCAGTGAGCAACTCGGACAGGGGGGGAGGTACGAGCAGTACTTC. Translated: CASSEQLGQGGRYEQYF. V gene TRBV10-2 combines with J gene TRBJ2-7; 10 nucleotides match TRBD1. The CDR3 covers 17 residues. Germline values: CDR1 WSHSY, CDR2 SAAADI. V dropped 2 bases and J dropped 4; count of bases not matched to a gene: 11.